These 27 T cell receptor beta chains came from one sample sequenced in a study of T cells in Graves' hyperthyroidism and ophthalmopathy (dated by TCRdb to between 2018 and 2021). Receptors were amplified or captured by multiplex PCR. Sequencing relied on an Illumina HiSeq 2000. The TCR beta CDR3 regions were amplified from the RNA transcripts. The TCR CDR3 was subjected to a first round of RT-PCR using the HTBI primer set and the Qiagen OneStep RT-PCR kit. The raw public reads went through TCRdb reprocessing: fastp at Q25, MiXCR clone calling, in-frame beta chains kept. Duplicate CDR3 protein sequences are folded into a single record with the most common DNA and genes. This sample holds 200,000 to 250,000 distinct CDR3 sequences; roughly 22% were observed only once. Together, the top ten hold roughly 40% of the sample. Material for sequencing was blood. These receptors all come from a middle-aged woman with Graves' ophthalmopathy.

This clonotype occurred many times. The chain couples TRBV12-3 or TRBV12-4 to TRBJ1-6, with 7 bases fitting TRBD1. The CDR3 covers 14 residues. J gave up 9 bases and V 8 bases, and 10 bases lay outside the gene matches. CDR3 loop: CASAPSRGSSPLHF. CDR3 bases: TGTGCCAGCGCCCCAAGCAGGGGGAGTTCACCCCTCCACTTT.

The chain combines TRBV6-2 or TRBV6-3 with TRBJ1-1; D is ambiguous. Germline CDR1 and CDR2: MNHEY and SVGEGT. The CDR3 is 14 residues long. V lost 5 bases, J lost 7 bases, and 17 bases lay in between. Here the CDR3 DNA reads TGTGCCAGCAGTAGCCCGACAAGGCTGATTGAAGCTTTCTTT. Protein sequence: CASSSPTRLIEAFF.

The chain uses TRBV30 and TRBJ1-2; D is undetermined. Trimming took 2 bases from V and 4 from J, leaving 11 bases between them. In germline, CDR1 is GTSNPN, CDR2 SVGIG (reference sequence). The CDR3 spans 13 residues. CDR3 amino acids: CAWSQDRGYGYTF. CDR3 DNA: TGTGCCTGGAGTCAAGACCGGGGCTATGGCTACACCTTC.

This clonotype showed up many times. The chain joins TRBV27 to TRBJ1-1, with unresolved D. The CDR3 contains 14 residues. Germline V gene data show CDR1 as MNHEY and CDR2 as SMNVEV (reference sequence). Trimming took 6 bases from V and 3 from J, leaving 14 bases between them. CDR3 region: CASRRGVPYTEAFF. CDR3 in DNA: TGTGCCAGCAGACGCGGGGTACCTTACACTGAAGCTTTCTTT.

This clonotype was seen ten or more times. The chain links TRBV9 to TRBJ2-7; D is ambiguous. Trimming pared 4 bases from V and 0 bases from J, leaving 14 bases between. From germline, CDR1 is SGDLS and CDR2 YYNGEE. CDR3 size: 15 residues. CDR3 residues: CASSPRVSSSYEQYF. The CDR3 nucleotides are TGTGCCAGCAGCCCCCGGGTCTCGAGCTCCTACGAGCAGTACTTC.

Many counts were recorded for this clonotype. V and J are TRBV29-1 and TRBJ2-6, with TRBD2 as a possible D gene (5 bases). Germline assignment: CDR1 SQVTM and CDR2 ANQGSEA. This CDR3 spans 13 amino acids. V lost 5 bases, J lost 0 bases, and 5 bases lay in between. The CDR3 reads CSVRGSGANVLTF. In DNA, the CDR3 is TGCAGCGTTCGGGGCTCTGGGGCCAACGTCCTGACTTTC.

The chain links TRBV6-1 to TRBJ2-5; D is tentatively TRBD1 or TRBD2 (6 bases each). There are 14 residues in the CDR3. Trimming took 6 bases from V and 3 from J, leaving 14 bases between them. Germline CDR1 and CDR2: MNHNS and SASEGT. CDR3 loop: CASSTLGGEETQYF. The CDR3 nucleotides are TGTGCCAGCAGCACCTTGGGGGGCGAAGAGACCCAGTACTTC.

This clonotype was seen repeatedly, ten times or more. The chain has TRBV20-1 and TRBJ2-7; possibly TRBD1 for D (6 bases). This CDR3 has 12 residues. Germline loops: CDR1 DFQATT, CDR2 SNEGSKA (reference sequence). V lost 6 bases and J 3 bases, leaving 12 bases between the germline ends. The CDR3 DNA sequence: TGCAGTGCGACAGGATCGGGCTACGAGCAGTACTTC. Its protein is CSATGSGYEQYF.

The chain employs TRBV6-1 and TRBJ1-5; D is perhaps TRBD1 (6 bases). The germline CDR1 and CDR2 sequences are MNHNS and SASEGT. The CDR3 spans 14 residues. The germline V and J ends were trimmed by 5 bases and 4 bases, with 12 bases remaining between them. This CDR3 is CASSTTGSNQPQHF. The CDR3 DNA reads as TGTGCCAGCAGTACGACAGGCTCAAATCAGCCCCAGCATTTT.

The J gene is TRBJ2-7, the V gene TRBV27; 10 bases agree with TRBD1. V shed 8 bases, J shed 6 bases, and the junction held 13 bases outside the gene matches. The germline CDR1 and CDR2 sequences are MNHEY and SMNVEV (reference sequence). The CDR3 runs 15 residues. The CDR3 loop is CASRRAGTGVREQYF. The DNA for the CDR3 is TGTGCCAGCCGACGAGCCGGGACAGGGGTTCGCGAGCAGTACTTC.

This clonotype occurred once. V and J are TRBV24-1 and TRBJ1-2; D is unclear. This CDR3 region has 14 residues. With 1 base removed from V and 0 bases from J, the gap between germline ends came to 5 bases. Looked up from germline, CDR1 is KGHDR and CDR2 is SFDVKD. In nucleotides, the CDR3 is TGTGCCACCAGTGATTTCACAACTAACTATGGCTACACCTTC. Amino acids: CATSDFTTNYGYTF.

This clonotype has a count of ten or more. V usage is TRBV12-3 or TRBV12-4 and J usage is TRBJ1-1; 11 bases agree with TRBD1. This CDR3 is built from 15 residues. The V and J ends lost 5 bases and 3 bases, in that order; junction bases with no gene match: 5. CDR3 nucleotide sequence: TGTGCCAGCAGTCCGAGGACAGGGGGCTACACTGAAGCTTTCTTT. It specifies CASSPRTGGYTEAFF.

This clonotype showed up many times. The chain recombines TRBV14 with TRBJ1-1; tentatively, D is TRBD1 (5 bases). The CDR3 totals 17 residues. Germline assignment: CDR1 SGHDN and CDR2 FVKESK. Trimming left V 2 bases short and J 4 bases short, with 20 bases between. The CDR3 DNA follows: TGTGCCAGCAGCCAACGCCTCCGGGCCGGCGGGGGCACTGAAGCTTTCTTT. This sequence encodes CASSQRLRAGGGTEAFF.

This clonotype was recorded at least ten times. The V call is TRBV6-5, the J call TRBJ2-7; maybe TRBD2 (5 bases). This CDR3 has 14 residues. Trimming pared 0 bases from V and 2 bases from J, leaving 8 bases between. CDR1 is MNHEY and CDR2 is SVGAGI in the germline V gene. The CDR3 nucleotides are TGTGCCAGCAGTTACTCGAGGGCCGCCTACGAGCAGTACTTC. This encodes CASSYSRAAYEQYF.

The CDR3 protein is CASSQYRDEGYTF. For the CDR3, the DNA is TGTGCCAGCAGCCAATACAGGGATGAAGGCTACACCTTC. This chain uses TRBV3-1 with TRBJ1-2, with D perhaps matching TRBD1 (6 bases). The CDR3 runs to 13 residues. The V end lost 2 bases, the J end lost 8 bases, and 12 bases lay between the germline ends. CDR1 and CDR2 (germline): LGHDT, YNNKEL (reference sequence).

The chain carries TRBV7-2 and TRBJ2-5; either TRBD1 or TRBD2 may supply D (6 bases each). The CDR3 runs to 14 residues. Germline assignment: CDR1 SGHTA and CDR2 FQGNSA. V was cut by 1 base and J by 5 bases, with 11 bases left in between. This chain's CDR3 is CASSLGQAGETQYF. The CDR3 DNA sequence: TGTGCCAGCAGCTTAGGACAGGCGGGGGAGACCCAGTACTTC.

This clonotype was counted ten times or more. The chain couples TRBV15 to TRBJ1-1; D possibly corresponds to TRBD1 (5 bases). CDR3 length: 15 amino acids. With 1 base removed from V and 1 base from J, the gap between germline ends came to 10 bases. Germline V gene sequence: CDR1 LNHNV, CDR2 YYDKDF (reference sequence). CDR3 coding DNA: TGTGCCACCAGCAGAGTGGGGGGGAAGAACACTGAAGCTTTCTTT. The encoded protein is CATSRVGGKNTEAFF. The whole variable domain, remainder taken from reference TRBV15 and TRBJ1-1, is DAMVIQNPRYQVTQFGKPVTLSCSQTLNHNVMYWYQQKSSQAPKLLFHYYDKDFNNEADTPDNFQSRRPNTSFCFLDIRSPGLGDTAMYLCATSRVGGKNTEAFFGQGTRLTVV.

The J gene is TRBJ2-7, the V gene TRBV6-2 or TRBV6-3; D call uncertain. The germline CDR1 and CDR2 sequences are MNHEY and SVGEGT. The V end was cut by 2 bases, the J end by 2 bases, with 13 bases between. The CDR3 is made up of 15 amino acids. The CDR3 spells CASSYRANQAYEQYF. CDR3 in DNA: TGTGCCAGCAGTTACAGGGCTAACCAAGCCTACGAGCAGTACTTC.

The V call is TRBV7-2, the J call TRBJ2-5, with no clear D. The CDR3 loop spans 13 amino acids. V was trimmed by 1 base and J by 3 bases, leaving 6 bases between them. CDR1 SGHTA and CDR2 FQGNSA come from the germline V gene. The CDR3 loop is CASSLGAKETQYF. The CDR3 DNA reads as TGTGCCAGCAGCTTAGGGGCTAAAGAGACCCAGTACTTC.

This clonotype was recorded many times. The chain is built from TRBV6-2 or TRBV6-3 and TRBJ1-5, with D perhaps TRBD1 (6 bases). The CDR3 loop spans 15 amino acids. Between the trimmed V and J ends, which lost 5 bases and 0 bases, there was a span of 11 bases. Per germline, CDR1 MNHEY and CDR2 SVGEGT. DNA of the CDR3: TGTGCCAGCAGTCACGGACAGTATAGCAATCAGCCCCAGCATTTT. This gives the protein CASSHGQYSNQPQHF.

The sample holds many counts of this clonotype. The chain couples TRBV27 to TRBJ2-2; D may be TRBD1 (6 bases). Germline CDR1 and CDR2: MNHEY and SMNVEV (reference sequence). The V end was cut by 4 bases, the J end by 3 bases, with 15 bases between. The CDR3 sequence is 16 residues long. DNA for the CDR3: TGTGCCAGCAGTTACCAAGACAGGATACACACCGGGGAGCTGTTTTTT. Its protein product is CASSYQDRIHTGELFF.

The J gene is TRBJ2-7, the V gene TRBV2; D may be TRBD1 or TRBD2 (5 bases each). The V and J ends lost 3 bases and 12 bases respectively, with 12 bases between them. This CDR3 is 11 amino acids long. Per the germline V gene, CDR1 is SNHLY and CDR2 is FYNNEI. DNA for the CDR3: TGTGCCAGCAGTGATTGGGACGAGGGGTACTTC. This sequence encodes CASSDWDEGYF. The variable domain in full, completed from reference TRBV2 and TRBJ2-7, reads EPEVTQTPSHQVTQMGQEVILRCVPISNHLYFYWYRQILGQKVEFLVSFYNNEISEKSEIFDDQFSVERPDGSNFTLKIRSTKLEDSAMYFCASSDWDEGYFGPGTRLTVT.

A few counts support this clonotype. The chain is built from TRBV4-2 and TRBJ2-2; D tentatively fits TRBD1 or TRBD2 (7 bases each). Germline values: CDR1 LGHNA, CDR2 YNFKEQ. The CDR3 covers 13 residues. Between the trimmed V and J ends, which lost 10 bases and 1 base, there was a span of 10 bases. CDR3 nucleotide sequence: TGTGCCACCAGGGGGGGGAACACCGGGGAGCTGTTTTTT. Protein sequence: CATRGGNTGELFF.

The chain uses TRBV5-1 and TRBJ2-7, with D maybe TRBD2 (5 bases). The CDR3 runs 12 residues. V was pared by 5 bases and J by 3 bases, with 9 bases between. Germline V gene sequence: CDR1 SGHRS, CDR2 YFSETQ. The CDR3 here is CASRYGDYEQYF. CDR3 bases: TGCGCCAGCAGATACGGGGACTACGAGCAGTACTTC.

There are many counts of this clonotype. V is TRBV6-5 and J is TRBJ2-7, with 7 bases fitting TRBD1. The CDR3 totals 15 residues. Germline loops: CDR1 MNHEY, CDR2 SVGAGI. V lost 6 bases, J lost 2 bases, and 10 bases stayed unmatched. CDR3: CASSPRQGPTYEQYF. CDR3 nucleotides: TGTGCCAGCAGCCCAAGACAGGGCCCTACCTACGAGCAGTACTTC.

This clonotype was observed at least ten times. It is likely a read error, because the conserved phenylalanine at the end of the CDR3 is missing. V gene TRBV2 combines with J gene TRBJ1-5; D is perhaps TRBD1 (5 bases). The V gene's germline CDR1 is SNHLY and CDR2 FYNNEI. Deletions cut 4 bases from V and 2 bases from J, with 9 bases between. The CDR3 totals 14 residues. The CDR3 protein is CASSAVQGNQPQHS. The CDR3 nucleotides read TGTGCCAGCAGTGCGGTACAGGGCAATCAGCCCCAGCATTCT.

This clonotype came up many times. The chain couples TRBV24-1 to TRBJ2-7; 8 bases map to TRBD1. With 4 bases clipped from V and 6 bases from J, the junction kept 4 bases outside the gene matches. The CDR3 consists of 13 residues. In germline, CDR1 is KGHDR, CDR2 SFDVKD. CDR3 in DNA: TGTGCCACCAGTGACCTCGACAGGGGCGAGCAGTACTTC. It yields the protein CATSDLDRGEQYF.